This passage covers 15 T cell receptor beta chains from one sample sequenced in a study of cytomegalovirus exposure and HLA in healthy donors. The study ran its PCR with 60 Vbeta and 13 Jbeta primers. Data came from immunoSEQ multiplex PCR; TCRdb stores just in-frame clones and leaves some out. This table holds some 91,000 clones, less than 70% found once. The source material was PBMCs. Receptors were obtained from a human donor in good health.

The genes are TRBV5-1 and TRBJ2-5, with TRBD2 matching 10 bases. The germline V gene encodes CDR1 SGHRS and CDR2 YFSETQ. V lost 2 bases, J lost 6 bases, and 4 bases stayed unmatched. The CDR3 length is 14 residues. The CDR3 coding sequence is TGCGCCAGCAGCTTAGCGGGGGGGCCGCAGACCCAGTACTTC. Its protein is CASSLAGGPQTQYF.

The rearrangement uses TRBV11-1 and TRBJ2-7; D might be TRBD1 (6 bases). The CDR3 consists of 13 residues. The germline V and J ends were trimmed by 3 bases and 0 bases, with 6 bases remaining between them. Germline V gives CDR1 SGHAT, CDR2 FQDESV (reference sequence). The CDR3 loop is CASSLDSSYEQYF. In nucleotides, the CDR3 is TGTGCCAGCAGCTTGGACAGCTCCTACGAGCAGTACTTC. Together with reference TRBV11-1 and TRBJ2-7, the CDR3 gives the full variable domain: EAEVAQSPRYKITEKSQAVAFWCDPISGHATLYWYRQILGQGPELLVQFQDESVVDDSQLPKDRFSAERLKGVDSTLKIQPAELGDSAMYLCASSLDSSYEQYFGPGTRLTVT.

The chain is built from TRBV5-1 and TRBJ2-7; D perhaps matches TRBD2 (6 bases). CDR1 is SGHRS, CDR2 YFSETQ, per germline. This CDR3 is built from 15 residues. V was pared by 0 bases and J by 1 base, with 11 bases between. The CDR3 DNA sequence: TGCGCCAGCAGCTTGGGCGGGACGCCTTCCTACGAGCAGTACTTC. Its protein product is CASSLGGTPSYEQYF.

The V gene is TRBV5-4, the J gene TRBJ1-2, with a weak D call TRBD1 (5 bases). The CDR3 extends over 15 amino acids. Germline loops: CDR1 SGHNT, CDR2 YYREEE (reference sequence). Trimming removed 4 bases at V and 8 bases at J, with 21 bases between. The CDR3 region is CASSTERQSRWGYTF. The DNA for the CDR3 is TGTGCCAGCAGCACCGAAAGACAGTCCAGGTGGGGCTACACCTTC. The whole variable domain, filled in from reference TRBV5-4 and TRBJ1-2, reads ETGVTQSPTHLIKTRGQQVTLRCSSQSGHNTVSWYQQALGQGPQFIFQYYREEENGRGNFPPRFSGLQFPNYSSELNVNALELDDSALYLCASSTERQSRWGYTFGSGTRLTVV.

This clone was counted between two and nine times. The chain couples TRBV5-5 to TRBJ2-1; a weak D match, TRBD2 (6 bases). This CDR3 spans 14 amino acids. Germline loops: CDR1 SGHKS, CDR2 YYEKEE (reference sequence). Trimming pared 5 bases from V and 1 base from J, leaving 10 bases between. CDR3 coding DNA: TGTGCCAGCAGGCCCGGGACTTCCTACAATGAGCAGTTCTTC. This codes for CASRPGTSYNEQFF.

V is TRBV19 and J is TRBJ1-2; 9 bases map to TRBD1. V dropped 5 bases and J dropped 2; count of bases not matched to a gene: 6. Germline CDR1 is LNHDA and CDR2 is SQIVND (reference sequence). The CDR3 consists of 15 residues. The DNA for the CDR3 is TGTGCCAGTAGTCGAGGAGGGACAGGGAACTATGGCTACACCTTC. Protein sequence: CASSRGGTGNYGYTF.

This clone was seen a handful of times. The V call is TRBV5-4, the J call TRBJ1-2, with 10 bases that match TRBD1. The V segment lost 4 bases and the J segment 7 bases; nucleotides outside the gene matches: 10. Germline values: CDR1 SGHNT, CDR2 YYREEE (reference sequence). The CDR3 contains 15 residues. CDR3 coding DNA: TGTGCCAGCAGCCAAGATCGACAGGGGGCGAGTGGCTACACCTTC. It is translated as CASSQDRQGASGYTF.

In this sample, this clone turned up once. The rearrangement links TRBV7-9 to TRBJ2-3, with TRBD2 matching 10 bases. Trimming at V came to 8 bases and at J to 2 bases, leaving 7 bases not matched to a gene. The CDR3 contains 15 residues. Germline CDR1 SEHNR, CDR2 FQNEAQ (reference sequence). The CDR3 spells CASLIAGGLTDTQYF. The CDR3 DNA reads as TGTGCCAGCCTCATAGCGGGGGGACTCACAGATACGCAGTATTTT.

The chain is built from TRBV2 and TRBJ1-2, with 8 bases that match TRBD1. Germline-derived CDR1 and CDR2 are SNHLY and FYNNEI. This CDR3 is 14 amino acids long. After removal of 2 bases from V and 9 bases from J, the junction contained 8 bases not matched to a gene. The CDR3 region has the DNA TGTGCCAGCAGTGAACTTGGGACAGGTGGGCGCTACACCTTC. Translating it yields CASSELGTGGRYTF.

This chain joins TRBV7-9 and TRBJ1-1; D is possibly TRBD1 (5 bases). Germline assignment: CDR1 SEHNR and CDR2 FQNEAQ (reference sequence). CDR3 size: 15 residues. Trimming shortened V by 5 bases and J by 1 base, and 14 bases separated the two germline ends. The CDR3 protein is CASSKWGERNTEAFF. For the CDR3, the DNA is TGTGCCAGCAGCAAGTGGGGGGAAAGGAACACTGAAGCTTTCTTT.

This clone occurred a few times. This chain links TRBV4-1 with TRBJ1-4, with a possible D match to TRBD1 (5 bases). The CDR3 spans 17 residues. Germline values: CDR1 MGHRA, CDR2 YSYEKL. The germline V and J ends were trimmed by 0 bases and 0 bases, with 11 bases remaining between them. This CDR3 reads CASSQDLGRATNEKLFF. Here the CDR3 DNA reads TGCGCCAGCAGCCAAGATCTGGGGCGTGCAACTAATGAAAAACTGTTTTTT.

The CDR3 protein is CSAGRGLDGETQYF. In nucleotides, the CDR3 is TGCAGCGCTGGAAGGGGACTCGACGGAGAGACCCAGTACTTC. The chain is built from TRBV29-1 and TRBJ2-5, with D perhaps matching TRBD2 (6 bases). The CDR3 totals 14 residues. V lost 7 bases and J lost 4, with 19 bases in between. Germline CDR1 reads SQVTM; CDR2 reads ANQGSEA.

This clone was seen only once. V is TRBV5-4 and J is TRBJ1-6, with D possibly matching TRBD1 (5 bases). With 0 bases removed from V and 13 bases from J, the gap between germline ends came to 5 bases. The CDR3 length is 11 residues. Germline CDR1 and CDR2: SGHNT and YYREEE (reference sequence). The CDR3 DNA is TGTGCCAGCAGCTTGGAGGGGCCCCTCCACTTT. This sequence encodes CASSLEGPLHF.

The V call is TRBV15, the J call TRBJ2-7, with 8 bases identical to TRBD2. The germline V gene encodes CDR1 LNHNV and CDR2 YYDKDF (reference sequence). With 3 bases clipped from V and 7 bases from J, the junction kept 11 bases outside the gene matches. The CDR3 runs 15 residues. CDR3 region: CATSRNIGTSQEQYF. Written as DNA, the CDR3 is TGTGCCACCAGCAGGAATATTGGGACTAGTCAGGAGCAGTACTTC.

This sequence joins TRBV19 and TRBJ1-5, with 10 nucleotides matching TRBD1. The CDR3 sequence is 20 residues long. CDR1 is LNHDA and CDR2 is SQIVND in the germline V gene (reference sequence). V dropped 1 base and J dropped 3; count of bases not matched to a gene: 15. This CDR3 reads CASSIANRDRGPANNQPQHF. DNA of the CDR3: TGTGCCAGTAGTATAGCCAACCGGGACAGGGGTCCCGCTAACAATCAGCCCCAGCATTTT.